A selection of T cell receptor beta chains follows, all from one sample in a study of radiotherapy plus CTLA-4 blockade in lung cancer. Some clones are missing from TCRdb's copy, which holds only in-frame ones; the method was immunoSEQ multiplex PCR. Among more than 90,000 clones, roughly 80% were seen once, and the ten largest hold roughly 5.3%. The input for sequencing was peripheral blood, taken from a patient treated with radiotherapy plus ipilimumab. The source of these receptors is a human donor with non-small cell lung cancer who had a partial response to radiotherapy plus ipilimumab. CDR3s leave out the opening cysteine and the closing phenylalanine or tryptophan. Where a row states a size, it is once, few, many or the class of an expanded clone; other rows omit it.

clone_size	v_call	j_call	cdr3_aa
NA	TRBV30	TRBJ1-6	AWSRSGTPISPLH
NA	TRBV10-3	TRBJ1-5	AISESAGTGDQPQH
NA	TRBV6-5	TRBJ1-3	ASSDYSSGNTIY
NA	TRBV11-2	TRBJ2-3	ASSATSGTSTDTQY
NA	TRBV28	TRBJ2-5	ASSFWGGATREETQY
NA	TRBV5-6	TRBJ1-2	ASSGRGTGDVYVGYT
NA	TRBV6-1	TRBJ2-2	AGTGTSEAGELF
NA	TRBV7-3	TRBJ2-3	ASSSGAPDTQY
NA	TRBV18	TRBJ1-5	ASSPNPYVGDQPQH
NA	TRBV6-5	TRBJ1-5	ASKDRAQPQH
NA	TRBV6-4	TRBJ1-2	ASSPTGTNYGYT
NA	TRBV5-1	TRBJ1-1	ASSSNLENTEAF
NA	TRBV5-1	TRBJ1-4	ASSLLDSNEKLF
NA	TRBV28	TRBJ2-3	ASRMGQGGDTQY
NA	TRBV30	TRBJ1-1	AWRLGGNTEAF
NA	TRBV6-5	TRBJ1-2	ASSYSNRGSYGYT
NA	TRBV5-1	TRBJ1-1	ASSLEPRGSTEAF
NA	TRBV7-9	TRBJ2-2	ASSPFGGLGELF
NA	TRBV7-2	TRBJ2-3	ASSSGLAGEETQY
NA	TRBV19	TRBJ2-5	ASRAAGGTETQY
NA	TRBV19	TRBJ1-2	ASSSRDKRDGYT
NA	TRBV5-4	TRBJ2-1	ASSSDYSYNEQF
NA	TRBV30	TRBJ1-5	AWGRTGLYQPQH
few	TRBV5-1	TRBJ2-3	ASSLTGDADTQY
NA	TRBV4-2	TRBJ2-4	ASSPRGLDKNIQY
NA	TRBV11-2	TRBJ2-1	ASSSTGLVNEQF
NA	TRBV6-4	TRBJ1-1	ASSDEGGRRAF
NA	TRBV11-1	TRBJ2-7	ASSSGLDPSYEQY